The 12 T cell receptor beta chains reported below all come from one sample, sequenced in a study of blood T cell repertoires in COVID-19. Produced via immunoSEQ multiplex PCR; TCRdb's table is partial and in-frame only. The sample contains approximately 220,000 clones, roughly 85% of which appear only once. Sequenced input: PBMCs or T cells enriched from blood (not recorded which). These receptors were taken from a middle-aged woman with acute COVID-19.

The CDR3 DNA reads TGTGCCAGCCTCGGGGTGGTAGCGGGCACCGGGGAGCTGTTTTTT. It specifies CASLGVVAGTGELFF. This rearrangement joins TRBV7-6 to TRBJ2-2; the match to TRBD2 covers 7 bases. The CDR3 is made up of 15 amino acids. From germline, CDR1 is SGHVS and CDR2 FNYEAQ. J gave up 4 bases and V 8 bases, and 10 bases lay outside the gene matches.

The CDR3, as DNA: TGTGCCATCAGTTCCTGGACTAGCGGGGGCGACGCAGATACGCAGTATTTT. Translated: CAISSWTSGGDADTQYF. J is TRBJ2-3 and V is TRBV10-3, with 13 positions matching TRBD2. Trimming at V came to 5 bases and at J to 4 bases, leaving 9 bases not matched to a gene. The CDR3 is 17 residues long. In germline, CDR1 is ENHRY, CDR2 SYGVKD.

This clone came up once. The chain links TRBV6-5 to TRBJ2-2, with D maybe TRBD1 (6 bases). CDR3 length: 16 residues. Trimming took 2 bases from V and 0 from J, leaving 10 bases between them. Germline loops: CDR1 MNHEY, CDR2 SVGAGI. As DNA, the CDR3 is TGTGCCAGCAGTTACGGGACATTTGCGAACACCGGGGAGCTGTTTTTT. As protein: CASSYGTFANTGELFF.

The chain combines TRBV7-8 with TRBJ1-2, with D perhaps matching TRBD1 (5 bases). The CDR3 has 14 residues. CDR1 and CDR2 (germline): SGHVS, FQNEAQ. V shed 2 bases and J shed 2 bases, with 9 bases lying between them. The CDR3 spells CASSLWGGNYGYTF. CDR3 DNA: TGTGCCAGCAGCTTATGGGGGGGAAACTATGGCTACACCTTC.

V is TRBV13 and J is TRBJ2-5; TRBD2 matches at 8 bases. The CDR3 extends over 14 amino acids. V dropped 5 bases and J dropped 0; count of bases not matched to a gene: 2. Germline values: CDR1 PRHDT, CDR2 FYEKMQ (reference sequence). CDR3 in amino acids: CASSTSGYQETQYF. As DNA, the CDR3 is TGTGCCAGCAGCACTAGCGGCTACCAAGAGACCCAGTACTTC.

The chain recombines TRBV19 with TRBJ2-7, with 9 nucleotides matching TRBD1. Germline V CDR1 and CDR2: LNHDA, SQIVND (reference sequence). The CDR3 spans 15 residues. V dropped 1 base and J dropped 4; count of bases not matched to a gene: 5. DNA for the CDR3: TGTGCCAGTAGTATAGGTGGACAGGGGTTTTACGAGCAGTACTTC. It yields the protein CASSIGGQGFYEQYF.

The chain uses TRBV11-2 and TRBJ2-1; the D gene is possibly TRBD2 (5 bases). The CDR3 covers 14 residues. Germline CDR1 SGHAT, CDR2 FQNNGV. V dropped 1 base and J dropped 13 bases, with 17 bases sitting between them. The CDR3 DNA is TGTGCCAGCAGCTTAGTTCCGGGGAGCACGTTACAGTTCTTC. Its translation is CASSLVPGSTLQFF.

The gene calls are TRBV9 and TRBJ1-2, with a possible D match to TRBD1 (5 bases). Trimming took 4 bases from V and 5 from J, leaving 15 bases between them. The CDR3 runs to 14 residues. The germline V gene has CDR1 SGDLS and CDR2 YYNGEE. CDR3 protein: CASSPRGDGYGYTF. The CDR3 bases are TGTGCCAGCAGCCCGCGGGGGGACGGTTATGGCTACACCTTC.

The genes are TRBV7-8 and TRBJ1-2; possible D gene TRBD1, 5 bases. Trimming took off 7 bases at V and 4 bases at J, with 13 bases between the two ends. The CDR3 totals 13 residues. From germline, CDR1 is SGHVS and CDR2 FQNEAQ. The CDR3 here is CASTPTVPYGYTF. CDR3 nucleotide sequence: TGTGCCAGCACGCCGACAGTCCCCTATGGCTACACCTTC.

V usage is TRBV7-9 and J usage is TRBJ1-1; unclear D gene. Germline V CDR1 and CDR2: SEHNR, FQNEAQ (reference sequence). The CDR3 runs to 14 residues. V lost 4 bases and J 5 bases, leaving 14 bases between the germline ends. The CDR3 nucleotides read TGTGCCAGCAGCTACGTGGGAGGTGGAACTGAAGCTTTCTTT. Translation gives CASSYVGGGTEAFF.

The chain has TRBV25-1 and TRBJ1-6, with 7 bases lining up with TRBD1. CDR1 is MGHDK and CDR2 is SYGVNS in the germline V gene. V shed 4 bases and J 6 bases; nucleotides not matched to a gene: 3. The CDR3 is 14 residues long. The CDR3 nucleotides are TGTGCCAGCAGTGCAGGGGGTGGTAATTCACCCCTCCACTTT. This encodes CASSAGGGNSPLHF.

CDR3 sequence (DNA): TGTGCCAGCAGTTCCGACAGGGGAGCGGAAAACATTCAGTACTTC. It translates to CASSSDRGAENIQYF. V gene TRBV6-5 combines with J gene TRBJ2-4, with 8 nucleotides matching TRBD1. V shed 4 bases and J 5 bases; nucleotides not matched to a gene: 7. This CDR3 has 15 amino acids. Germline lookup yields CDR1 MNHEY and CDR2 SVGAGI.